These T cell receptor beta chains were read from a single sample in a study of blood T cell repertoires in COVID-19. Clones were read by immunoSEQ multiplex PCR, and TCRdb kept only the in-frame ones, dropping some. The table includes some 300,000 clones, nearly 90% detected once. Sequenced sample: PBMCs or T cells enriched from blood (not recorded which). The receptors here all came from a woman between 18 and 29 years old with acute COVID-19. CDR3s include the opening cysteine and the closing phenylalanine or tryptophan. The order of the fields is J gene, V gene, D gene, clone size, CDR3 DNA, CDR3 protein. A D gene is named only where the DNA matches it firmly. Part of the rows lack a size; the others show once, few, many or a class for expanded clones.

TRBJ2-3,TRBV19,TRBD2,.,TGTGCCAGTAGTATAGGACTAGCGGGTTACACAGATACGCAGTATTTT,CASSIGLAGYTDTQYF
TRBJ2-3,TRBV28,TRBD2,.,TGTGCCAGCAGTTGGGACCTAGCGGGAGAAACAGATACGCAGTATTTT,CASSWDLAGETDTQYF
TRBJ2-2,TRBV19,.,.,TGTGCCAGTAGTATGGAGAGCGGGACCGGGGAGCTGTTTTTT,CASSMESGTGELFF
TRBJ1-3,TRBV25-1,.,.,TGTGCCAGCAGTCCCCTTGGCGGAAACACCATATATTTT,CASSPLGGNTIYF
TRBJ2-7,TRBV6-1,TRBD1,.,TGTGCCAGCAGTGAAGCGCAAAGGGACAGGTACTACGAGCAGTACTTC,CASSEAQRDRYYEQYF
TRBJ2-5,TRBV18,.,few,TGTGCCAGCTCACCGGGAGTACAAGAGACCCAGTACTTC,CASSPGVQETQYF
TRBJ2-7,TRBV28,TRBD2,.,TGTGCCAGCAGGGAACGGACTAGATTTCCCTACGAGCAGTACTTC,CASRERTRFPYEQYF
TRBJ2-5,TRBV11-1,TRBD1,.,TGTGCCAGCAGCTTAAAACAGGGGGCGAGGGAGACCCAGTACTTC,CASSLKQGARETQYF
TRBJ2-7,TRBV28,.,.,TGTGCCAGCAGTTTCCGGGGGTCCTACGAGCAGTACTTC,CASSFRGSYEQYF
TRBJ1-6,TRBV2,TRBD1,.,TGTGCCAGCGGGGCTCGGGGACAGGGGGAATGGAGTAATTCACCCCTCCACTTT,CASGARGQGEWSNSPLHF
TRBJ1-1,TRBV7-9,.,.,TGTGCCAGCAGCTCTAGCAACACGGACACTGAAGCTTTCTTT,CASSSSNTDTEAFF
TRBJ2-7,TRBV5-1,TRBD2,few,TGCGCCAGCAGCTTGGCTCTGACTAGCGGGATCTACGAGCAGTACTTC,CASSLALTSGIYEQYF
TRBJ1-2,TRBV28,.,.,TGTGCCAGCAGTTTAGGAGGGTACGGAGCTAACTATGGCTACACCTTC,CASSLGGYGANYGYTF
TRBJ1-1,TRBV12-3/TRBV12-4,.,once,TGTGCCAGCAGTTTAGGTTTCGGGGGGGAAGCTTTCTTT,CASSLGFGGEAFF
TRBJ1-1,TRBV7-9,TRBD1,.,TGTGCCAGCAGCGCCCGGGACAGGTCTCTTTTCTTT,CASSARDRSLFF
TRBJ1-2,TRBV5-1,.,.,TGCGCCAGCAGCTTGGTGTTAAGGGGGAATCCTAACTATGGCTACACCTTC,CASSLVLRGNPNYGYTF
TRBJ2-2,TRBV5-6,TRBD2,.,TGTGCCAGCAGCTCCGACTATAGCGGGAGGGCTCGAACCGGGGAGCTGTTTTTT,CASSSDYSGRARTGELFF
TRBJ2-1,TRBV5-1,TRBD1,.,TGCGCCAGCAGCTGGCCGGGACAGGGTCGGAATGAGCAGTTCTTC,CASSWPGQGRNEQFF
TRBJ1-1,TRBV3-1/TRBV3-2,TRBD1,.,TGTGCCAGCAGCCCCCAGGGGGAAACTGAAGCTTTCTTT,CASSPQGETEAFF
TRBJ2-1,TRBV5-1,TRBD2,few,TGCGCCAGCAGCTTAGGGAGGGCCTACAATGAGCAGTTCTTC,CASSLGRAYNEQFF
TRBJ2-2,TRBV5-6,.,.,TGTGCCAGCACCCGGCGAGGCGGGGAGCTGTTTTTT,CASTRRGGELFF
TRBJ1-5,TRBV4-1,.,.,TGCGCCAGCAGCCAAGACCAGGCTGGTCAGCCCCAGCATTTT,CASSQDQAGQPQHF